The 20 T cell receptor beta chains given below trace back to one sample, sequenced in a study of Graves' ophthalmopathy and Graves' hyperthyroidism. TCR beta CDR3 amplification used RNA transcripts. Investigators did first-round RT-PCR with HTBI primers, then second-round multiplex PCR. TCRdb re-analysed the multiplex PCR reads in MiXCR, keeping a single row per CDR3 protein. The data show roughly 480,000 distinct CDR3 sequences, 14% seen once. Sequenced: blood. The receptors here all came from a woman in her 30s with Graves' ophthalmopathy.

Many counts were recorded for this clonotype. The chain recombines TRBV6-1 with TRBJ2-4, with unresolved D. Germline loops: CDR1 MNHNS, CDR2 SASEGT. The CDR3 is 15 residues long. The V end was cut by 1 base, the J end by 8 bases, with 15 bases between. CDR3 coding DNA: TGTGCCAGCAGTGAAGGGGGTGGGTCGTATCACATTCAGTACTTC. Its protein product is CASSEGGGSYHIQYF.

This clonotype appeared many times. The chain links TRBV16 to TRBJ1-2, with TRBD1 as a possible D gene (5 bases). V lost 0 bases and J 3 bases, leaving 8 bases between the germline ends. The germline CDR1 and CDR2 sequences are KGHSY and FQNENV. The CDR3 loop spans 14 amino acids. CDR3: CASSQSGRDYGYTF. The CDR3 region has the DNA TGTGCCAGCAGCCAATCAGGCAGGGACTATGGCTACACCTTC.

This clonotype was seen ten or more times. A junction boundary mismatches the germline segment, possibly from a read error. V usage is TRBV12-3 or TRBV12-4 and J usage is TRBJ2-5, with D uncertain. The CDR3 is 15 residues long. The chain's CDR3 is CASSLKLGSREAQYF. In nucleotides, the CDR3 is TGTGCCAGCAGTTTAAAATTGGGCTCCCGAGAGGCCCAGTACTTC.

This clonotype was recorded once. One base away lies a much larger clone, so this may be a sequencing read error. V is TRBV10-3 and J is TRBJ1-6, with D hard to call. The CDR3 sequence is 14 residues long. The germline CDR1 and CDR2 sequences are ENHRY and SYGVKD. Trimming removed 4 bases at V and 11 bases at J, with 15 bases between. The CDR3 DNA is TGTGCCATCAGTGCCGGGATTCCAAATCCACCCCTCCACTTT. Amino acids: CAISAGIPNPPLHF.

This clonotype came up a few times. This sequence joins TRBV3-1 and TRBJ1-2; D gene ambiguous. Germline values: CDR1 LGHDT, CDR2 YNNKEL (reference sequence). V gave up 1 base and J gave up 6 bases, with 9 bases separating them. The CDR3 is made up of 13 amino acids. The CDR3 sequence: CASSQVTLDGYTF. CDR3 DNA: TGTGCCAGCAGCCAAGTGACGTTGGATGGCTACACCTTC.

This clonotype was seen repeatedly, ten times or more. The CDR3 coding sequence is TGCGCCAGCAGCTTGGTCTCACTAGCGGAGACCCAGTACTTC. Residues: CASSLVSLAETQYF. V is TRBV5-1 and J is TRBJ2-5; 7 nucleotides agree with TRBD2. V shed 0 bases and J 5 bases; nucleotides not matched to a gene: 4. The CDR3 consists of 14 residues. CDR1 is SGHRS, CDR2 YFSETQ, per germline.

This clonotype was observed a handful of times. CDR3 DNA sequence: TGTGCCAGCAGCTTCGGGGTCAGCTCCTACGAGCAGTACTTC. This codes for CASSFGVSSYEQYF. The J gene is TRBJ2-7, the V gene TRBV11-2; D may be TRBD2 (5 bases). Germline loops: CDR1 SGHAT, CDR2 FQNNGV. The CDR3 sequence is 14 residues long. V was pared by 3 bases and J by 0 bases, with 9 bases between.

This clonotype was observed at least ten times. The CDR3 DNA is TGTGCCAGCAGTCGGGGACAACACTACGAGCAGTACTTC. It translates to CASSRGQHYEQYF. The V gene is TRBV2, the J gene TRBJ2-7, with D maybe TRBD1 (6 bases). The germline V and J ends were trimmed by 5 bases and 3 bases, with 11 bases remaining between them. The germline V gene has CDR1 SNHLY and CDR2 FYNNEI. There are 13 residues in the CDR3.

This clonotype came up many times. Since a much larger clone is just one base distant, this may be a read error. The chain combines TRBV27 with TRBJ1-6, with D perhaps matching TRBD1 (5 bases). This CDR3 is 15 amino acids long. The germline V and J ends were trimmed by 2 bases and 5 bases, with 10 bases remaining between them. The germline CDR1 and CDR2 sequences are MNHEY and SMNVEV (reference sequence). CDR3 amino acids: CASSLQGVNNSPLHF. The CDR3 DNA reads TGTGCCAGCAGTTTACAGGGAGTCAATAATTCACCCCTCCACTTT.

This clonotype has a count of ten or more. This chain joins TRBV5-4 and TRBJ2-5; D is possibly TRBD2 (7 bases). Germline assignment: CDR1 SGHNT and CDR2 YYREEE (reference sequence). V lost 3 bases to trimming and J lost 4 bases, with 13 bases between them. This CDR3 has 14 amino acids. The CDR3 coding sequence is TGTGCCAGCAGCTGGTGGGGGGGCGGAGAGACCCAGTACTTC. Its translation is CASSWWGGGETQYF.

The chain is built from TRBV12-3 or TRBV12-4 and TRBJ1-5, with D possibly matching TRBD1 (6 bases). The CDR3 is 13 amino acids. V dropped 1 base and J dropped 6 bases, with 7 bases sitting between them. The CDR3 protein is CASSLGGLQPQHF. The CDR3 nucleotides read TGTGCCAGCAGTTTAGGGGGGCTTCAGCCCCAGCATTTT.

This clonotype has a handful of counts. V gene TRBV6-4 combines with J gene TRBJ2-2, with D possibly matching TRBD2 (6 bases). V lost 6 bases and J lost 1, with 24 bases in between. CDR1 and CDR2 (germline): MRHNA, SNTAGT. There are 19 residues in the CDR3. CDR3 loop: CASRQYIGGRVKNTGELFF. CDR3 bases: TGTGCCAGCAGACAATATATTGGGGGGAGAGTTAAGAACACCGGGGAGCTGTTTTTT.

In this sample, this clonotype turned up many times. This rearrangement joins TRBV10-2 to TRBJ1-5; no clear D. V dropped 7 bases and J dropped 3 bases, with 13 bases sitting between them. Per germline, CDR1 WSHSY and CDR2 SAAADI. There are 14 residues in the CDR3. The CDR3 DNA is TGCGCCAGCACAATGGGAGGAGACAATCAGCCCCAGCATTTT. Residues: CASTMGGDNQPQHF.

At least ten counts were recorded for this clonotype. This chain uses TRBV18 with TRBJ1-5; D is ambiguous. V gave up 3 bases and J gave up 6 bases, with 9 bases separating them. Germline V gene lookup returns CDR1 KGHSH and CDR2 LQKENI. The CDR3 spans 13 residues. This CDR3 reads CASSPGRVQPQHF. CDR3 coding DNA: TGTGCCAGCTCACCGGGAAGGGTTCAGCCCCAGCATTTT.

This clonotype was detected many times. The genes are TRBV4-1 and TRBJ2-5; unclear D gene. V lost 0 bases and J lost 2, with 10 bases in between. CDR3 size: 15 residues. Germline CDR1 and CDR2: MGHRA and YSYEKL. For the CDR3, the DNA is TGCGCCAGCAGCCAAGAATGGGGTGGTCAAGAGACCCAGTACTTC. It is translated as CASSQEWGGQETQYF.

The sample holds many counts of this clonotype. The chain links TRBV6-5 to TRBJ1-3; D ambiguous. The CDR3 is 16 residues long. V was trimmed by 4 bases and J by 2 bases, leaving 15 bases between them. Germline assignment: CDR1 MNHEY and CDR2 SVGAGI. CDR3 protein: CASSSPARPTGNTIYF. The CDR3 DNA reads TGTGCCAGCAGTTCCCCGGCGAGGCCTACTGGAAACACCATATATTTT.

Many counts were recorded for this clonotype. The rearrangement uses TRBV7-8 and TRBJ1-2; tentatively, D is TRBD1 (5 bases). The CDR3 length is 14 residues. V lost 5 bases, J lost 6 bases, and 16 bases lay in between. Germline V CDR1 and CDR2: SGHVS, FQNEAQ. CDR3 bases: TGTGCCAGCAGCGATAGGGCAGGGATCGATGGCTACACCTTC. Its protein product is CASSDRAGIDGYTF.

This chain connects TRBV24-1 to TRBJ1-1; 9 bases are a match to TRBD1. The CDR3 totals 16 residues. Germline V gene data show CDR1 as KGHDR and CDR2 as SFDVKD. V gave up 6 bases and J gave up 0 bases; unmatched junction bases: 7. The CDR3: CATSLRQGGMNTEAFF. Written as DNA, the CDR3 is TGTGCCACCAGTCTGAGACAGGGGGGAATGAACACTGAAGCTTTCTTT.

V usage is TRBV27 and J usage is TRBJ2-7; 10 bases align to TRBD1. CDR3 length: 15 residues. Germline V gene sequence: CDR1 MNHEY, CDR2 SMNVEV (reference sequence). V lost 5 bases to trimming and J lost 1 base; unmatched junction nucleotides: 5. CDR3 in amino acids: CASSGDRGHSYEQYF. The CDR3 coding sequence is TGTGCCAGCAGTGGGGACAGGGGTCATTCCTACGAGCAGTACTTC.

This clonotype appeared a few times. The rearrangement joins TRBV20-1 to TRBJ2-5, with TRBD2 identical over 8 bases. This CDR3 is 16 amino acids long. Germline V gives CDR1 DFQATT, CDR2 SNEGSKA (reference sequence). Trimming cost V 3 bases and J 4 bases; bases outside gene matches: 13. CDR3 coding DNA: TGCAGTGCTAGTTGGTTTGGGCGGGGGGTTGTAGAGACCCAGTACTTC. Its protein product is CSASWFGRGVVETQYF.